This is a list of T cell receptor beta chains from one sample in a study of memory CD4+ T cells and cytomegalovirus serostatus. TCRdb's copy holds only in-frame clones and misses some; the assay was immunoSEQ multiplex PCR. This sample has roughly 48,000 clones, with around 83% found just once. Sequenced input: memory CD4+ T cells from blood. The receptors derive from an adult in good health and CMV-seropositive. Both conserved end residues are part of each CDR3. D genes are given only for firm matches. Not every row has a clone size; where given, it reads once, few, many or a size class.

V gene: TRBV4-1; D gene: NA; J gene: TRBJ2-1; clone size: NA; CDR3 DNA: TGCGCCAGCAGCCGCGGTGTCAGGGCGGGGAATGAGCAGTTCTTC; CDR3 protein: CASSRGVRAGNEQFF
V gene: TRBV25-1; D gene: NA; J gene: TRBJ2-1; clone size: NA; CDR3 DNA: TGTGCCAGCAGCGGGGAGAGGGGTTGGGCTGAGCAGTTCTTC; CDR3 protein: CASSGERGWAEQFF
V gene: TRBV28; D gene: TRBD1; J gene: TRBJ1-1; clone size: once; CDR3 DNA: TGTGCCAGCAGTTTATACGGACAGGGAAGGACTGAAGCTTTCTTT; CDR3 protein: CASSLYGQGRTEAFF
V gene: TRBV19; D gene: TRBD1; J gene: TRBJ2-2; clone size: NA; CDR3 DNA: TGTGCCAGTAGTCCCTCAAGCCTCACCGGGACAGGGCGGGGGGAGCTGTTTTTT; CDR3 protein: CASSPSSLTGTGRGELFF
V gene: TRBV6-6; D gene: NA; J gene: TRBJ2-1; clone size: NA; CDR3 DNA: TGTGCCAGCAGTTACGGTAGGGAGAATGAGCAGTTCTTC; CDR3 protein: CASSYGRENEQFF
V gene: TRBV7-2; D gene: TRBD2; J gene: TRBJ2-1; clone size: NA; CDR3 DNA: TGTGCCAGCAGCGCATGGGGGGGAGATTACAATGAGCAGTTCTTC; CDR3 protein: CASSAWGGDYNEQFF
V gene: TRBV7-3; D gene: NA; J gene: TRBJ2-3; clone size: NA; CDR3 DNA: TGTGCCAGCAAAGCTATGGCTAGCACAGATACGCAGTATTTT; CDR3 protein: CASKAMASTDTQYF
V gene: TRBV5-5; D gene: NA; J gene: TRBJ1-2; clone size: few; CDR3 DNA: TGTGCCAGCAGCTCGGGTCTCGTATATGGCTACACCTTC; CDR3 protein: CASSSGLVYGYTF
V gene: TRBV4-1; D gene: NA; J gene: TRBJ2-3; clone size: NA; CDR3 DNA: TGCGCCAGCAGCCTACAAGAGGGAAGCACAGATACGCAGTATTTT; CDR3 protein: CASSLQEGSTDTQYF
V gene: TRBV19; D gene: NA; J gene: TRBJ1-3; clone size: once; CDR3 DNA: TGTGCCAGTACCCGGCACAGCGAAGACACTGGAAACACCATATATTTT; CDR3 protein: CASTRHSEDTGNTIYF
V gene: TRBV5-1; D gene: NA; J gene: TRBJ1-5; clone size: NA; CDR3 DNA: TGCGCCAGCAGCACGGACGGAAATCAGCCCCAGCGTTTT; CDR3 protein: CASSTDGNQPQRF
V gene: TRBV5-4; D gene: NA; J gene: TRBJ1-4; clone size: NA; CDR3 DNA: TGTGCCAGCGCCCAAGGAGGCGGGAATGAAAAACTGTTTTTT; CDR3 protein: CASAQGGGNEKLFF
V gene: TRBV11-2; D gene: TRBD1; J gene: TRBJ2-7; clone size: NA; CDR3 DNA: TGTGCCAGCAGCTCGAGCAGACAGGGCTCCTACGAGCAGTACTTC; CDR3 protein: CASSSSRQGSYEQYF
V gene: TRBV5-1; D gene: NA; J gene: TRBJ2-3; clone size: few; CDR3 DNA: TGCGCCAGCAGCTTGGCAGGTGGCGGGACAGATACGCAGTATTTT; CDR3 protein: CASSLAGGGTDTQYF